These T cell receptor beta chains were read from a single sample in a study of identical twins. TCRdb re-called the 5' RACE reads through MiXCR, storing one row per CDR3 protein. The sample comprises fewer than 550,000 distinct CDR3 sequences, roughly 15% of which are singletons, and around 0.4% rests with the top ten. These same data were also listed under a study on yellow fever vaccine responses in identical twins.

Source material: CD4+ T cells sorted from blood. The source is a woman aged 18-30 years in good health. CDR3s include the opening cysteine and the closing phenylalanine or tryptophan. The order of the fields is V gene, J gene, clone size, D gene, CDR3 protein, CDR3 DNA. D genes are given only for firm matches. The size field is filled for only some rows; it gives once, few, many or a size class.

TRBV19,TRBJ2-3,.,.,CASSIDLGTQYF,TGTGCCAGTAGTATAGATTTGGGTACGCAGTATTTT
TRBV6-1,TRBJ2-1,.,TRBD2,CASSPSGGESSYNEQFF,TGTGCCAGCAGTCCTAGCGGGGGTGAGAGCTCCTACAATGAGCAGTTCTTC
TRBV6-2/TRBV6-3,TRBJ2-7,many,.,CASSYRLQDSTYEQYF,TGTGCCAGCAGTTACAGGTTGCAGGACAGCACCTACGAGCAGTACTTC
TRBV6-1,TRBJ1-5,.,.,CASRPRTTSNQPQHF,TGTGCCAGCAGACCCCGCACTACAAGCAATCAGCCCCAGCATTTT
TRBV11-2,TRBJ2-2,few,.,CASRVPGVGTGELFF,TGTGCCAGCAGAGTTCCAGGGGTGGGCACCGGGGAGCTGTTTTTT
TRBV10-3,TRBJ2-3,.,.,CASGGLQADTQYF,TGTGCCTCCGGGGGTCTTCAAGCAGATACGCAGTATTTT
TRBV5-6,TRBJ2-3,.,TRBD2,CASSPGTSLLTDTQYF,TGTGCCAGCAGCCCAGGGACTAGTCTGCTAACAGATACGCAGTATTTT
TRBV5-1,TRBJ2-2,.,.,CASSQTVTNTGELFF,TGCGCCAGCAGCCAGACCGTCACGAACACCGGGGAGCTGTTTTTT
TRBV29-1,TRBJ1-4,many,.,CSVEGGAGEKLFF,TGCAGCGTTGAAGGGGGCGCGGGTGAAAAACTGTTTTTT
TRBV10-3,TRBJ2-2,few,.,CAISRGTGELFF,TGTGCCATCAGCCGAGGCACCGGGGAGCTGTTTTTT
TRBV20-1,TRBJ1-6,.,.,CSAVGGGTSPLHF,TGCAGTGCCGTTGGTGGAGGTACCTCACCCCTCCACTTT
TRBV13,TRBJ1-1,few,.,CASSRSRGRIEAFF,TGTGCCAGCAGCAGAAGTCGCGGAAGGATTGAAGCTTTCTTT
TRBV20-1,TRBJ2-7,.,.,CSAGGRASSYEQYF,TGCAGTGCGGGCGGTCGGGCAAGCTCCTACGAGCAGTACTTC
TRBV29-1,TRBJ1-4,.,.,CSVSKREKLFF,TGCAGCGTCTCAAAGAGGGAAAAACTGTTTTTT
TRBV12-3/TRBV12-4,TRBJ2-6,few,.,CASSFSGGANVLTF,TGTGCCAGCAGTTTTAGTGGTGGGGCCAACGTCCTGACTTTC
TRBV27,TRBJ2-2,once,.,CASSAQPDTGELFF,TGTGCCAGCAGTGCCCAACCGGATACCGGGGAGCTGTTTTTT
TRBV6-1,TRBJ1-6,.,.,CASSLPGRGGSPLHF,TGTGCCAGCAGCCTTCCGGGACGCGGAGGGTCACCCCTCCACTTT
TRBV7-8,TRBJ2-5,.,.,CASSLRVSSNQETQYF,TGTGCCAGCAGCTTAAGGGTCAGCAGCAATCAAGAGACCCAGTACTTC
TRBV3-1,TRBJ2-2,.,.,CASSLALGRLDLFF,TGTGCCAGCAGCCTGGCACTAGGACGATTAGACCTGTTTTTT
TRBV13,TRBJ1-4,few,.,CASSHGAATNEKLFF,TGTGCCAGCAGCCACGGAGCTGCAACTAATGAAAAACTGTTTTTT
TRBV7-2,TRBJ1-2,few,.,CASSSTGLGYTF,TGTGCCAGCAGCTCTACAGGGCTCGGCTACACCTTC
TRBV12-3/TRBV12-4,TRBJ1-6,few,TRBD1,CASSIARTGNSPLHF,TGTGCCAGCAGTATAGCCCGGACAGGGAATTCACCCCTCCACTTT
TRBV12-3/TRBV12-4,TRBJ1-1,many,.,CASSPQGFKNTEAFF,TGTGCCAGCAGTCCCCAGGGGTTCAAGAACACTGAAGCTTTCTTT
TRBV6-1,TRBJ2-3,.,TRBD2,CASKRGRTDTQYF,TGTGCCAGCAAGCGGGGACGCACAGATACGCAGTATTTT
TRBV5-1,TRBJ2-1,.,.,CASSIRKTTTGGYNEQFF,TGCGCCAGCAGCATCCGTAAAACAACCACCGGGGGTTACAATGAGCAGTTCTTC
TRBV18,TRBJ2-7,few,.,CASSPKARDGEQYF,TGTGCCAGCTCACCAAAGGCCCGGGACGGCGAGCAGTACTTC
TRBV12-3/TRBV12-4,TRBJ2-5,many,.,CASSLSGEETQYF,TGTGCCAGCAGTTTATCCGGGGAAGAGACCCAGTACTTC
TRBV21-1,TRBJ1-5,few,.,CASMTRGSGNQPQHF,TGTGCCAGCATGACCAGGGGAAGTGGCAATCAGCCCCAGCATTTT
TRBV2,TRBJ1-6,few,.,CASNRDMNSPLHF,TGTGCCAGCAACCGGGACATGAATTCACCCCTCCACTTT
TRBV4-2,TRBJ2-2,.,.,CASSQDGMDTGELFF,TGTGCCAGCAGCCAAGACGGCATGGACACCGGGGAGCTGTTTTTT
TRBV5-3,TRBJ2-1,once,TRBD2,CARSLGLAGVSPSYNEQFF,TGTGCCAGAAGCTTGGGTCTAGCGGGAGTGTCCCCTTCCTACAATGAGCAGTTCTTC
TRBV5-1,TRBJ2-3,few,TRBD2,CASSLFGLAGGTDTQYF,TGCGCCAGCAGCTTGTTCGGACTAGCGGGAGGCACAGATACGCAGTATTTT
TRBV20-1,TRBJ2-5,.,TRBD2,CSASVAGVETQYF,TGCAGTGCTAGCGTGGCGGGAGTAGAGACCCAGTACTTC
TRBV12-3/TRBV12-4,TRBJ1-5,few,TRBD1,CASSPQGALNQPQHF,TGTGCCAGCAGCCCCCAGGGGGCTCTCAATCAGCCCCAGCATTTT
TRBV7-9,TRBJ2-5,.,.,CASSLQTGMETQYF,TGTGCCAGCAGCTTACAGACGGGGATGGAGACCCAGTACTTC
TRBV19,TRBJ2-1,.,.,CASSISGTPHEQFF,TGTGCCAGTAGTATCTCCGGGACACCCCATGAGCAGTTCTTC
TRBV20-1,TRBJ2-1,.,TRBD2,CSARDRERGRYNEQFF,TGCAGTGCTAGAGATCGGGAGCGGGGGAGGTACAATGAGCAGTTCTTC
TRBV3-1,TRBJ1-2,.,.,CASSPRRSHQANYGYTF,TGTGCCAGCAGCCCCCGTCGGTCCCACCAAGCTAACTATGGCTACACCTTC
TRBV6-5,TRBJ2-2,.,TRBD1,CASSYRLGGRDGELFF,TGTGCCAGCAGTTACCGGCTAGGGGGCAGGGACGGGGAGCTGTTTTTT
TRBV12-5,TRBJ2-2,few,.,CASGLVQGDTGELFF,TGTGCTAGTGGTTTGGTACAGGGAGACACCGGGGAGCTGTTTTTT
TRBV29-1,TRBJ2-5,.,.,CSVAPNGAGQETQYF,TGCAGCGTCGCTCCCAACGGGGCAGGGCAAGAGACCCAGTACTTC
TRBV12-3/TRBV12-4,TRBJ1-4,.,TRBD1,CASGKGTGVGEKLFF,TGTGCCAGCGGCAAAGGGACAGGGGTTGGGGAAAAACTGTTTTTT
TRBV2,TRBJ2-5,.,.,CASSAAGLDQETQYF,TGTGCCAGCAGCGCGGCTGGCTTGGACCAAGAGACCCAGTACTTC
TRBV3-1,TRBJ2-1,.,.,CASRQGATSGNEQFF,TGTGCCAGCCGTCAAGGAGCGACATCGGGCAATGAGCAGTTCTTC
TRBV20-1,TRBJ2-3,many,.,CSADPDRTDTQYF,TGCAGTGCTGACCCGGACCGCACAGATACGCAGTATTTT
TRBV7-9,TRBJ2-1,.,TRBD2,CASSFTTSTNEQFF,TGTGCCAGCAGCTTCACGACTAGCACCAATGAGCAGTTCTTC
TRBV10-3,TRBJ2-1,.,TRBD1,CAISWDRDNEQFF,TGTGCCATCAGTTGGGACAGGGACAATGAGCAGTTCTTC
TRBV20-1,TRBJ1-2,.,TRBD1,CSARAGDREGGGYTF,TGCAGTGCTAGGGCCGGGGACAGGGAAGGTGGCGGCTACACCTTC
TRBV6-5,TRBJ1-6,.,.,CASSYGVNSPLHF,TGTGCCAGCAGTTACGGGGTTAATTCACCCCTCCACTTT
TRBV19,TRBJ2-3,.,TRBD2,CASTPGRGTDTQYF,TGTGCCAGTACCCCGGGGAGGGGCACAGATACGCAGTATTTT
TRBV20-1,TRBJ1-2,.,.,CSARMRSGYTF,TGCAGTGCTAGAATGAGAAGTGGCTACACCTTC
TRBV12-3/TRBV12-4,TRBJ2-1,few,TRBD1,CASRGQGALRNEQFF,TGTGCCAGCAGGGGGCAGGGGGCTTTACGCAATGAGCAGTTCTTC